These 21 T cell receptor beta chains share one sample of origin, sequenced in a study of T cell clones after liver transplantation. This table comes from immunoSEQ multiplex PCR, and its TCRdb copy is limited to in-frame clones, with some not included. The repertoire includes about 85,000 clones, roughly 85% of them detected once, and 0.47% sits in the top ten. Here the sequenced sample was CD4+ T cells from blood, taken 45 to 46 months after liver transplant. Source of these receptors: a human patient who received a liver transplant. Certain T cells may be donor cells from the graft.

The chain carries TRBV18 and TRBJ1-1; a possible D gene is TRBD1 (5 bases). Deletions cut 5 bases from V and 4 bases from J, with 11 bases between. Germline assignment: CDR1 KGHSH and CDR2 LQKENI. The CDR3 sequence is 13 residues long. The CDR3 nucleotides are TGTGCCAGCTCATCAGGGTCGTCCACTGAAGCTTTCTTT. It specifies CASSSGSSTEAFF.

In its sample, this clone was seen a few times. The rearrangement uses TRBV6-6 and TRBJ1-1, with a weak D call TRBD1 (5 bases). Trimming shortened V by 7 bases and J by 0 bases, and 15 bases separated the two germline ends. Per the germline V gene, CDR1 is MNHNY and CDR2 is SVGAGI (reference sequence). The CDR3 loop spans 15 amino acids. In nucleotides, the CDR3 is TGTGCCAGCAACGCACGTGACAGCTTGAACACTGAAGCTTTCTTT. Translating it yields CASNARDSLNTEAFF.

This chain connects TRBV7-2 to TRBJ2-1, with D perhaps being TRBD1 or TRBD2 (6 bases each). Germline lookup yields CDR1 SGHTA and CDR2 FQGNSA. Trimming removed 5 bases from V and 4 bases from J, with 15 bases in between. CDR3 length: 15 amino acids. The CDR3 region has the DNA TGTGCCAGCAGCCTTACACCGGGGGCGTACAATGAGCAGTTCTTC. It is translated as CASSLTPGAYNEQFF.

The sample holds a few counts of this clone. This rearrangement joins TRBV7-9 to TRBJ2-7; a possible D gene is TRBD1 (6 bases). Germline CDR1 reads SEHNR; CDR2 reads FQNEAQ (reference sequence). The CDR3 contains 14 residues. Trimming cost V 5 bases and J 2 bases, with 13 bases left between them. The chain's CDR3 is CASSLTGITYEQYF. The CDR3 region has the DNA TGTGCCAGCAGCCTTACAGGGATTACCTACGAGCAGTACTTC.

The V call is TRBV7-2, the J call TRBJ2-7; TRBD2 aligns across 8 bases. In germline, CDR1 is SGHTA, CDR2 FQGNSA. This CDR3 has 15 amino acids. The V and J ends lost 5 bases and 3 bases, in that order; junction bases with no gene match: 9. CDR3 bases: TGTGCCAGCAGCCTGGGGGCGGGGGGAGGCTACGAGCAGTACTTC. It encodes CASSLGAGGGYEQYF. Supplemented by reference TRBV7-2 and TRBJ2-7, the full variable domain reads GAGVSQSPSNKVTEKGKDVELRCDPISGHTALYWYRQSLGQGLEFLIYFQGNSAPDKSGLPSDRFSAERTGGSVSTLTIQRTQQEDSAVYLCASSLGAGGGYEQYFGPGTRLTVT.

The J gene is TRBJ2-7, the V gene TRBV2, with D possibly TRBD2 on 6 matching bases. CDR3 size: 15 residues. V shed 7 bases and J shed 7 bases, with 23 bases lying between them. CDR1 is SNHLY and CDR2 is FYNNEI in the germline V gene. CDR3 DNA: TGTGCCAGCACTGACGGGGGTACCGCTCGGATGGAGCAGTACTTC. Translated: CASTDGGTARMEQYF.

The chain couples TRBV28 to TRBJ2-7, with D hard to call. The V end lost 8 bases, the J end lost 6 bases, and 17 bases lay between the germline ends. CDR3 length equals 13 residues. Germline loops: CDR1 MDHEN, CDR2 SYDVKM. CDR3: CASRIYGLREQYF. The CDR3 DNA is TGTGCCAGCCGAATTTATGGGCTTCGCGAGCAGTACTTC. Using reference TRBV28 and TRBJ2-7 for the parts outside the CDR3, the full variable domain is DVKVTQSSRYLVKRTGEKVFLECVQDMDHENMFWYRQDPGLGLRLIYFSYDVKMKEKGDIPEGYSVSREKKERFSLILESASTNQTSMYLCASRIYGLREQYFGPGTRLTVT.

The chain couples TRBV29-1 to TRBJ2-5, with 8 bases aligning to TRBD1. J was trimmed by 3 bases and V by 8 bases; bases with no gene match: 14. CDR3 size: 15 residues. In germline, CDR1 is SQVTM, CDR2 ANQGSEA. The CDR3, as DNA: TGCAGCTCCCTCTCCGGGACAGGTAATGAAGAGACCCAGTACTTC. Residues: CSSLSGTGNEETQYF.

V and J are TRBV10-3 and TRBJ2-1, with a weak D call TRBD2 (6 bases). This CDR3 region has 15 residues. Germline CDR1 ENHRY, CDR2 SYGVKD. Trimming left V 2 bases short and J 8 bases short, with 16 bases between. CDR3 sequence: CAISERGGQGDEQFF. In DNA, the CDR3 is TGTGCCATCAGTGAGAGAGGAGGGCAAGGCGATGAGCAGTTCTTC.

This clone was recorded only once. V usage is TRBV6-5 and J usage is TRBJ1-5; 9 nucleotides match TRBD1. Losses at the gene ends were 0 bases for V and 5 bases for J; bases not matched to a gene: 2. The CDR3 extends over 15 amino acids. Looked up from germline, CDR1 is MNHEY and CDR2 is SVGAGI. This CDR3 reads CASSYSGTGHQPQHF. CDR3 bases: TGTGCCAGCAGTTACTCGGGGACAGGGCATCAGCCCCAGCATTTT.

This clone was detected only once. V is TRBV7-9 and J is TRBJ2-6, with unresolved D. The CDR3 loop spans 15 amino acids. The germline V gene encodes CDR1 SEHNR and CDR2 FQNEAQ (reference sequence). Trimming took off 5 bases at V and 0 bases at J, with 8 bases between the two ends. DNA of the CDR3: TGTGCCAGCAGCCCCCCAGGCTCTGGGGCCAACGTCCTGACTTTC. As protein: CASSPPGSGANVLTF.

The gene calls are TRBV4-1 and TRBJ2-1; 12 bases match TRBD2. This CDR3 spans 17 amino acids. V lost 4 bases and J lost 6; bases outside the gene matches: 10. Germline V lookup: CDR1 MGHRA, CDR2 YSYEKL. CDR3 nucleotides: TGCGCCAGCAGCCGACTAGCGGGAGACAAGGGTTCCAATGAGCAGTTCTTC. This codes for CASSRLAGDKGSNEQFF.

CDR3 sequence (DNA): TGTGCCAGCAGCTTAGACCTGGGGGGTAGGGGCTACACCTTC. Residues: CASSLDLGGRGYTF. The chain joins TRBV7-2 to TRBJ1-2, with a tentative D call TRBD1 (5 bases). CDR3 length: 14 residues. CDR1 is SGHTA and CDR2 is FQGNSA in the germline V gene. Trimming cost V 1 base and J 8 bases, with 14 bases left between them.

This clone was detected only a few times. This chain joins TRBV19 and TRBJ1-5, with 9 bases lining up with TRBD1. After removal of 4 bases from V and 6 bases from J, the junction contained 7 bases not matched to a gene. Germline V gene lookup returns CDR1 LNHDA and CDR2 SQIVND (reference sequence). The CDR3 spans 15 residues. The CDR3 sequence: CASSTPDRGVQPQHF. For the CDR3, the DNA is TGTGCCAGTAGTACCCCAGACAGGGGGGTTCAGCCCCAGCATTTT.

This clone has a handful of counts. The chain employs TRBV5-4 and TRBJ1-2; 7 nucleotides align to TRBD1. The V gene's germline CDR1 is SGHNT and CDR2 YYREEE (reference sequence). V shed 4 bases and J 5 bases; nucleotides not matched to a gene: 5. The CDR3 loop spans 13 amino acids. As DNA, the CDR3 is TGTGCCAGCAGCCGACAGGGCCCGTATGGCTACACCTTC. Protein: CASSRQGPYGYTF. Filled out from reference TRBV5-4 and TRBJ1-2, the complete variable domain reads ETGVTQSPTHLIKTRGQQVTLRCSSQSGHNTVSWYQQALGQGPQFIFQYYREEENGRGNFPPRFSGLQFPNYSSELNVNALELDDSALYLCASSRQGPYGYTFGSGTRLTVV.

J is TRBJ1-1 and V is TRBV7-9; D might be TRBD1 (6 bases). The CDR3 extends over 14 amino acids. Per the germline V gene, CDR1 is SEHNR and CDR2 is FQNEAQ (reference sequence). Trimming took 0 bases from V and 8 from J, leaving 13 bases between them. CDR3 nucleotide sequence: TGTGCCAGCAGCTTAGCGGGGGCCGAATTGGAAGCTTTCTTT. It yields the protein CASSLAGAELEAFF.

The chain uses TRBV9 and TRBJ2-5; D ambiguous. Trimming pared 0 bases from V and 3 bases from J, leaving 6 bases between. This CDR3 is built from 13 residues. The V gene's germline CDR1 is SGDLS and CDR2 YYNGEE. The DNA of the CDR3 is TGTGCCAGCAGCGTAGGCACAGAAGAGACCCAGTACTTC. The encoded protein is CASSVGTEETQYF.

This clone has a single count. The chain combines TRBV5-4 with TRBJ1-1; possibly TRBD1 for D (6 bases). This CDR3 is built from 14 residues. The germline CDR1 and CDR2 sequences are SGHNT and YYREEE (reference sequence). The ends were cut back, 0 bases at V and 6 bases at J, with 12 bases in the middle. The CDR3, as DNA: TGTGCCAGCAGCTTGGGGACAGAGGGGGCTGAAGCTTTCTTT. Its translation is CASSLGTEGAEAFF.

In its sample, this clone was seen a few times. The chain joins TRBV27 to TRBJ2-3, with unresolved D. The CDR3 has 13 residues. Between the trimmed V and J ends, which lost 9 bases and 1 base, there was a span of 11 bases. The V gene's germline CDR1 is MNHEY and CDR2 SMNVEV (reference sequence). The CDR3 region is CASSSRGTDTQYF. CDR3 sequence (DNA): TGTGCCAGTTCTAGTAGGGGCACAGATACGCAGTATTTT.

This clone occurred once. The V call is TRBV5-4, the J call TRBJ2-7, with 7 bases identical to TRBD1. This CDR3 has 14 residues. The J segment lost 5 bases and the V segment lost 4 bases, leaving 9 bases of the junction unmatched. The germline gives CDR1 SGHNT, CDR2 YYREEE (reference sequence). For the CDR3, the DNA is TGTGCCAGCAGCCTGACAGGGACGATCGACGAGCAGTACTTC. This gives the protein CASSLTGTIDEQYF.

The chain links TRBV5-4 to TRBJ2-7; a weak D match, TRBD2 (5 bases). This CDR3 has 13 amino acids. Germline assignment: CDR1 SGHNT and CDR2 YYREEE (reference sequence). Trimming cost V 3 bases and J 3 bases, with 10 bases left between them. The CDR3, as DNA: TGTGCCAGCAGCTCGGACTTGATCTACGAGCAGTACTTC. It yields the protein CASSSDLIYEQYF.